The TCR beta chain under discussion was sequenced for a study of cytomegalovirus exposure and HLA in healthy donors. Study findings and constraints: Researchers reported from a later analysis that most CMV-associated TCR beta chains appeared HLA-restricted. The HLA-A and HLA-B alleles of most subjects were reportedly predicted accurately from TCR beta sequences. Sequencing artifact likely explains a cluster of highly shared sequence variants.

A note on this clone: Its matching antigen is unknown.

PCR involved 60 Vbeta and 13 Jbeta primers. The assay was immunoSEQ multiplex PCR, and TCRdb's table has in-frame clones only and misses some. The sample includes more than 50,000 clones, 85% of them seen just once. Germline CDR1 SGHTS, CDR2 YDEGEE. Losses at the gene ends were 4 bases for V and 0 bases for J; bases not matched to a gene: 12. The CDR3 has 17 residues. The sample taken for sequencing was PBMCs. This chain links TRBV5-8 with TRBJ2-5, with 7 bases matching TRBD1. This TCR came from a female donor in good health and CMV-seronegative. Written as DNA, the CDR3 is TGTGCCAGCAGCATTAGGACAGGAGGAACGTACCAAGAGACCCAGTACTTC. Protein: CASSIRTGGTYQETQYF.